The T cell receptor (beta chain) under discussion was sequenced for a study of T cell responses to AZD1222 COVID-19 vaccine. Germline loops: CDR1 SNHLY, CDR2 FYNNEI. There are 16 residues in the CDR3. Trimming pared 4 bases from V and 0 bases from J, leaving 13 bases between. As to this clone: What it binds is unknown.

The assay was immunoSEQ multiplex PCR, and TCRdb's table has in-frame clones only and misses some. The sample records approximately 73,000 clones, roughly four fifths being singletons. Study findings and constraints: Repertoire samples came only from after the peak T cell response. Spike-specific TCR breadth and depth rose after two AZD1222 doses. It should be noted that donors were predominantly white British and more often female, and clonal diversity was possibly underestimated.

Sequenced material: peripheral blood, taken on day 0 of AZD1222 vaccination. This chain uses TRBV2 with TRBJ1-5; no clear D. The TCR comes from an adult in good health. The CDR3 sequence: CASSVTWAYSNQPQHF. In nucleotides, the CDR3 is TGTGCCAGCAGTGTTACATGGGCTTATAGCAATCAGCCCCAGCATTTT.